The sequence of this T cell receptor beta chain was determined in a study of blood T cell repertoires in COVID-19 (dated by TCRdb to the early 2020s). Study-wide context: Samples from collaborators originated in the United States, Italy and Spain and spanned both the acute and convalescent phases of COVID-19. Where available, HLA class I and class II types were obtained from metadata supplied by the sample provider rather than from assay-based typing. The repertoires were made available in a free public database intended to serve as a resource for research on the immune response to SARS-CoV-2. Samples came from the ongoing ImmuneRACE study (first 160 participants) plus 1,254 subjects from 6 global collaborators. The prospective study material was composed of cDNA or gDNA derived from T cells, B-cell-depleted T cells, or PBMCs. The dataset comprised deeply sampled blood TCRbeta repertoires from subjects exposed to, actively infected with, or recovered from COVID-19. A de-identified subject ID, COVID-19 status, age in years and sex were almost always included in the sample metadata.

A distance of 10 bases separates the germline ends of V and J, which lose 5 bases and 2 bases respectively. In the germline V gene, CDR1 corresponds to SNHLY and CDR2 to FYNNEI. Measured from the cysteine to the phenylalanine, the CDR3 is 13 residues long. Here the CDR3 DNA is all that survives: 39 bases in frame from base 1. Study-level results and caveats: Clinical and demographic metadata were provided uncurated, with the amount varying by source and participant.

As regards this clone: Its antigen target is currently unknown. No much larger clonotype is one base removed from it; base qualities were not supplied.

The immunoSEQ Assay, a bias-controlled multiplex PCR, was used to amplify TCRbeta CDR3 regions from genomic DNA. The original methods were these. Within the assay, amplification of reference gene primers was used to estimate how many nucleated cells each sample contained. Sequence reads were collapsed and filtered to measure the absolute abundance of every unique TCRbeta CDR3 rearrangement. For each sample, productive Simpson clonality was calculated by taking the square root of Simpson's diversity index across productive rearrangements. TCRdb re-hosts the immuneACCESS table, in-frame sequences only. Its copies lack some clones; in the studies checked, an unresolved V gene accounts for under half of them, and the cause for the rest is not known. V, J and clone size are those of that table, while D and trimming were read from the DNA. For this sample there are about 120,000 clones; over 75% appear just once. The ten largest clones capture 2% to 3% of the sample.

The collaborating institutions used their own protocols to collect whole blood in K2EDTA tubes. For TCRbeta analysis, collaborators shipped samples as frozen whole blood, isolated PBMCs, or DNA extracted from either of those sample types. The sequence was collected from a man aged 50 to 60 with acute or convalescent COVID-19. Source material: peripheral blood. The chain uses TRBV2 and TRBJ2-7; TRBD1 is perhaps the D gene, given 6 matching bases. This receptor carries the CDR3 CASSSWTAYEQYF. The nucleotides read TGTGCCAGCAGTTCATGGACAGCCTACGAGCAGTACTTC.